The rows below give T cell receptor beta chains drawn from one sample of a study of control samples from healthy donors and cancer patients. The repertoire was sequenced with immunoSEQ multiplex PCR; TCRdb's copy has only in-frame clones and lacks some. This table holds about 58,000 clones, 70% to 90% found once. Sequences were obtained from PBMCs. All receptors derive from a woman aged 55-69 years with lung cancer. Both conserved end residues are part of each CDR3. A D gene is named only where the DNA matches it firmly. Rows give clone size only sometimes, using once, few, many, or a class for an expanded clone.

J gene,clone size,D gene,V gene,CDR3 protein,CDR3 DNA
TRBJ2-5,-,-,TRBV7-2,CASSASWTSWETQYF,TGTGCCAGCAGCGCGAGTTGGACCTCCTGGGAGACCCAGTACTTC
TRBJ1-1,-,-,TRBV5-6,CASSNGLAQLEAFF,TGTGCCAGCAGCAACGGCCTTGCTCAGTTAGAAGCTTTCTTT
TRBJ2-1,-,TRBD2,TRBV14,CASRATSGFPYNEQFF,TGTGCCAGCAGGGCGACTAGCGGGTTTCCCTACAATGAGCAGTTCTTC
TRBJ1-5,-,-,TRBV2,CASSEERNQPQHF,TGTGCCAGCAGTGAAGAGCGGAATCAGCCCCAGCATTTT
TRBJ1-4,-,-,TRBV5-4,CASSFQGTNEKLFF,TGTGCCAGCAGCTTTCAGGGTACTAATGAAAAACTGTTTTTT
TRBJ2-1,once,-,TRBV28,CASALDPSRNEQFF,TGTGCCAGCGCCCTTGACCCTAGTCGCAATGAGCAGTTCTTC
TRBJ1-3,-,TRBD1,TRBV9,CASSVEWTGLSGNTIYF,TGTGCCAGCAGCGTAGAGTGGACAGGCCTCTCTGGAAACACCATATATTTT
TRBJ2-7,-,-,TRBV27,CASRSASFYEQYF,TGTGCCAGCAGGTCGGCCTCCTTCTACGAGCAGTACTTC
TRBJ1-2,-,-,TRBV28,CASSSRQASGYGYTF,TGTGCCAGCAGTTCCCGTCAGGCATCAGGCTATGGCTACACCTTC
TRBJ2-5,-,-,TRBV5-1,CASSLFDGETQYF,TGCGCCAGCAGCTTGTTTGATGGGGAGACCCAGTACTTC
TRBJ2-5,-,TRBD1,TRBV28,CASRGTGGAETQYF,TGTGCCAGCAGGGGGACAGGGGGCGCAGAGACCCAGTACTTC
TRBJ1-2,-,TRBD1,TRBV19,CASSPGQGAGGYTF,TGTGCCAGTAGTCCGGGACAGGGGGCAGGTGGCTACACCTTC
TRBJ1-4,once,-,TRBV5-1,CASSFEGPPNEKLFF,TGCGCCAGCAGCTTTGAGGGGCCCCCCAATGAAAAACTGTTTTTT
TRBJ1-1,-,-,TRBV7-6,CASSLDGGFEAFF,TGTGCCAGCAGCTTAGATGGGGGGTTTGAAGCTTTCTTT
TRBJ2-1,-,-,TRBV19,CASSIGAGLYNEQFF,TGTGCCAGTAGTATAGGAGCGGGCCTCTACAATGAGCAGTTCTTC
TRBJ2-5,few,-,TRBV2,CASSREGGGTQYF,TGTGCCAGCAGCCGGGAAGGGGGGGGGACCCAGTACTTC
TRBJ1-6,-,-,TRBV9,CASSPQSGSNSPLHF,TGTGCCAGCAGCCCCCAGTCAGGGAGTAATTCACCCCTCCACTTT
TRBJ2-5,-,TRBD1,TRBV7-3,CASSLQGDGAQYF,TGTGCCAGCAGCTTACAGGGGGATGGAGCCCAGTACTTC
TRBJ2-2,-,-,TRBV5-1,CASERGANTGELFF,TGCGCCAGCGAACGCGGGGCGAACACCGGGGAGCTGTTTTTT
TRBJ1-1,once,-,TRBV6-5,CASSATGLNTEAFF,TGTGCCAGCAGCGCGACAGGTTTGAACACTGAAGCTTTCTTT
TRBJ2-7,-,TRBD1,TRBV29-1,CSAELASGTGSYEQYF,TGCAGCGCCGAACTTGCCTCCGGGACAGGTAGCTACGAGCAGTACTTC
TRBJ2-7,-,-,TRBV5-1,CASSLWFGEGARSYEQYF,TGCGCCAGCAGCTTGTGGTTTGGGGAGGGGGCGCGTTCCTACGAGCAGTACTTC
TRBJ2-5,-,TRBD1,TRBV2,CASSVQGVVQETQYF,TGTGCCAGCAGTGTGCAGGGGGTCGTACAAGAGACCCAGTACTTC
TRBJ1-2,-,-,TRBV5-5,CASSLEGGYGYTF,TGTGCCAGCAGCTTGGAGGGGGGCTATGGCTACACCTTC
TRBJ1-2,-,TRBD1,TRBV5-4,CASSPGTGPDYGYTF,TGTGCCAGCAGCCCGGGGACAGGGCCTGACTATGGCTACACCTTC
TRBJ1-5,-,-,TRBV5-6,CASSAGGFGNRPQHF,TGTGCCAGCAGCGCGGGAGGGTTTGGGAATCGGCCCCAGCATTTT
TRBJ1-1,-,TRBD1,TRBV27,CASSQLRDRGRATEAFF,TGTGCCAGCAGTCAGCTCCGGGACAGGGGGCGGGCGACTGAAGCTTTCTTT
TRBJ2-7,-,-,TRBV7-6,CASSPLGSGSYEQYF,TGTGCCAGCAGCCCCCTGGGGTCAGGCTCCTACGAGCAGTACTTC
TRBJ1-1,-,-,TRBV18,CASSPPRGNTEAFF,TGTGCCAGCTCACCACCAAGGGGGAACACTGAAGCTTTCTTT
TRBJ1-1,-,-,TRBV3-1/TRBV3-2,CASSQEGMAAFF,TGTGCCAGCAGCCAAGAAGGGATGGCAGCTTTCTTT
TRBJ1-6,-,-,TRBV28,CASIQGSSYNSPLHF,TGTGCCAGCATACAGGGAAGCTCCTATAATTCACCCCTCCACTTT
TRBJ2-3,-,TRBD2,TRBV24-1,CATSDPTSGGLTQYF,TGTGCCACCAGTGATCCGACTAGCGGGGGGCTTACGCAGTATTTT
TRBJ2-1,once,TRBD2,TRBV30,CAWSVSRAGGYNEQFF,TGTGCCTGGAGTGTAAGCCGAGCGGGAGGGTACAATGAGCAGTTCTTC
TRBJ2-3,-,-,TRBV7-2,CASSAFNTDTQYF,TGTGCCAGCAGCGCCTTCAACACAGATACGCAGTATTTT
TRBJ2-1,-,-,TRBV5-1,CASSLEGVGVVFEQFF,TGCGCCAGCAGCTTAGAAGGGGTGGGAGTAGTGTTTGAGCAGTTCTTC
TRBJ2-5,few,-,TRBV18,CASSPLDGETQYF,TGTGCCAGCTCACCGCTGGACGGAGAGACCCAGTACTTC
TRBJ2-4,-,-,TRBV2,CASRSRTASKNIQYF,TGTGCCAGCAGGAGTAGGACGGCCTCCAAAAACATTCAGTACTTC
TRBJ2-5,-,-,TRBV12-3/TRBV12-4,CASSFGGLETQYF,TGTGCCAGCAGTTTCGGGGGGCTCGAGACCCAGTACTTC
TRBJ1-1,-,-,TRBV9,CASSNQMNTEAFF,TGTGCCAGCAGCAACCAAATGAACACTGAAGCTTTCTTT
TRBJ1-1,once,-,TRBV30,CAWILGVMTEAFF,TGTGCCTGGATTCTGGGGGTAATGACTGAAGCTTTCTTT
TRBJ1-4,-,-,TRBV27,CASSPYQGTNEKLFF,TGTGCCAGCAGTCCATACCAGGGAACTAATGAAAAACTGTTTTTT
TRBJ2-5,-,-,TRBV5-1,CASSLGGPQETQYF,TGCGCCAGCAGCTTGGGGGGGCCCCAAGAGACCCAGTACTTC
TRBJ2-5,-,-,TRBV5-5,CASSLEGWGETQYF,TGTGCCAGCAGCTTGGAAGGTTGGGGAGAGACCCAGTACTTC
TRBJ1-5,-,-,TRBV19,CASRGWGSGNQPQHF,TGTGCCAGTAGGGGCTGGGGTAGTGGCAATCAGCCCCAGCATTTT
TRBJ1-5,-,-,TRBV7-2,CASSLDSNQPQHF,TGTGCCAGCAGCCTGGACAGCAATCAGCCCCAGCATTTT
TRBJ2-7,-,-,TRBV19,CASRLDGGGYYEQYF,TGTGCCAGTAGACTGGACGGCGGAGGATACTACGAGCAGTACTTC
TRBJ2-7,-,-,TRBV20-1,CSARLYYEQYF,TGCAGTGCGAGACTTTACTACGAGCAGTACTTC
TRBJ2-7,-,-,TRBV28,CASSLSGREQYF,TGTGCCAGCAGTTTGTCAGGGCGCGAGCAGTACTTC
TRBJ2-4,-,TRBD1,TRBV2,CASRVDRVTNIQYF,TGTGCCAGCAGGGTCGACAGGGTGACGAACATTCAGTACTTC
TRBJ2-7,-,-,TRBV5-8,CASSLAEGPYEQYF,TGTGCCAGCAGCTTGGCCGAGGGGCCGTACGAGCAGTACTTC
TRBJ2-3,-,-,TRBV5-1,CASSFLGRPTDTQYF,TGCGCCAGCAGCTTTTTGGGAAGGCCCACAGATACGCAGTATTTT
TRBJ1-3,-,-,TRBV28,CASSLAGYSGNTIYF,TGTGCCAGCAGTTTAGCAGGATACTCTGGAAACACCATATATTTT
TRBJ2-1,-,-,TRBV5-4,CASSFTRYNEQFF,TGTGCCAGCAGCTTTACCAGATACAATGAGCAGTTCTTC
TRBJ2-6,-,-,TRBV4-2,CASSQDIGSGANVLTF,TGTGCCAGCAGCCAAGATATAGGCTCTGGGGCCAACGTCCTGACTTTC
TRBJ1-4,-,-,TRBV1,CTSSRWTGGDEKLFF,TGCACCAGCAGCCGCTGGACAGGGGGAGATGAAAAACTGTTTTTT